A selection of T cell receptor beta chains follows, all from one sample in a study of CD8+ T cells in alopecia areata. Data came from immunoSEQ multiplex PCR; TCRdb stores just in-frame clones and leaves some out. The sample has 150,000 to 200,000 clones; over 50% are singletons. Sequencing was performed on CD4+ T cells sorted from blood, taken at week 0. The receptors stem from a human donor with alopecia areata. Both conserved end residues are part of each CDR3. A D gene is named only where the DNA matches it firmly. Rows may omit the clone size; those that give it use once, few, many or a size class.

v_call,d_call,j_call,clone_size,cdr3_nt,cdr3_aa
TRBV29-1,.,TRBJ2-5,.,TGCAGCGTAGCTCGGAGGGTAGAAGAGACCCAGTACTTC,CSVARRVEETQYF
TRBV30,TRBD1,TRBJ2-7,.,TGTGCCTGGAGGCGGACAGGGGACGGCGAGCAGTACTTC,CAWRRTGDGEQYF
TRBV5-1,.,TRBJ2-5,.,TGCGCCAGCAGCTTCGGACCCGAGACAGGAGAGACCCAGTACTTC,CASSFGPETGETQYF
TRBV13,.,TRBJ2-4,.,TGTGCCAGCAGCTTAGGGATTGGACAGCAGTACTTC,CASSLGIGQQYF
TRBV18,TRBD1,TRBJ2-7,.,TGTGCCAGCTCACCAGACTTCGGCCGAACAGGGGTGCCCTACGAGCAGTACTTC,CASSPDFGRTGVPYEQYF
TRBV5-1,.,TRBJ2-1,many,TGCGCCAGTTCCTCGGGCGATGAGCAGTTCTTC,CASSSGDEQFF
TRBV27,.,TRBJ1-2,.,TGTGCCAGCAGTTTTGTTGGGGGGGCATATGGCTACACCTTC,CASSFVGGAYGYTF
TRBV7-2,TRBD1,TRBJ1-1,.,TGTGCCAGCAGCCGACGACAGGGTAACACTGAAGCTTTCTTT,CASSRRQGNTEAFF
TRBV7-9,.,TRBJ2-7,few,TGTGCCAGCAGCGTGAGCTCCTACGAGCAGTACTTC,CASSVSSYEQYF
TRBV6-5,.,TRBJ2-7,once,TGTGCCAGCAGCAGGAGTCCCTACGAGCAGTACTTC,CASSRSPYEQYF
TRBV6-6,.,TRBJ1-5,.,TGTGCCAGCAGTAGACGGGCCGATCAGCCCCAGCATTTT,CASSRRADQPQHF
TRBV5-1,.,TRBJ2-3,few,TGCGCCAGCAGAGGGGCCTCAGATACGCAGTATTTT,CASRGASDTQYF
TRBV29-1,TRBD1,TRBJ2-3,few,TGCAGCGTTCGGGGACAGTACACAGATACGCAGTATTTT,CSVRGQYTDTQYF
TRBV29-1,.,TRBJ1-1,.,TGCAGCGTGATCGGGGGGCGCAGCACTGAAGCTTTCTTT,CSVIGGRSTEAFF
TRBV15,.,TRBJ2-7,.,TGTGCCACCAGCAGAGTGAATGGAGCCTCCTACGAGCAGTACTTC,CATSRVNGASYEQYF
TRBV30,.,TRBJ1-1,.,TGTGCCTGGAGTCCACAGGGAAACACTGAAGCTTTCTTT,CAWSPQGNTEAFF
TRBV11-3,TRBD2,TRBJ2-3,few,TGTGCCAGCAGCCCGGGGGGACTGGATATGTATACGCAGTATTTT,CASSPGGLDMYTQYF
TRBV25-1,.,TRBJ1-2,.,TGTGCCAGCAGTGAGCGCTATGGCTACACCTTC,CASSERYGYTF
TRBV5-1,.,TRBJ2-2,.,TGCGCCAGCAGCTTGGGACAGAACACCGGGGAGCTGTTTTTT,CASSLGQNTGELFF
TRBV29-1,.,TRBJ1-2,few,TGCAGCGTTGGACAGGCTAACTATGGCTACACCTTC,CSVGQANYGYTF
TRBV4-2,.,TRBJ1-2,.,TGTGCCAGCAGCCAAGGGGTTCGGACTAACTATGGCTACACCTTC,CASSQGVRTNYGYTF
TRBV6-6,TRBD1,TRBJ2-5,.,TGTGCCAGCAGTTACTTGTCGGGACAGGGAGAGACCCAGTACTTC,CASSYLSGQGETQYF
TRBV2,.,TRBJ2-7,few,TGTGCCAGCAGTTCTGAGTCTTCCGAGCAGTACTTC,CASSSESSEQYF
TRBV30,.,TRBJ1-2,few,TGTGCCTGGAGTCCCGGGGCAGTCTATGGCTACACCTTC,CAWSPGAVYGYTF
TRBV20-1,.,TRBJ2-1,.,TGCAGTCTTGACCCGTACAATGAGCAGTTCTTC,CSLDPYNEQFF
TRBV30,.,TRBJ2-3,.,TGTGCCTGGAGTTTAAGGAGCGGGAGCACAGATACGCAGTATTTT,CAWSLRSGSTDTQYF